Listed here is a single T cell receptor (beta chain). Its specificity is unknown. Time point of the sample: blood 2 weeks post-SBRT. Treatment specified: 15 Gy SBRT to primary tumor, nephrectomy 4 weeks later. The tumor was a clear cell renal cell carcinoma. This sample was taken from a study of radiation and T cells in renal cell carcinoma. Points from the study as a whole: Without pretreatment biopsies, baseline tumor clonotype presence was undetermined. From baseline, blood top tumor clonotypes peaked at 2 weeks post-radiation.

Profiled with immunoSEQ multiplex PCR; TCRdb holds only in-frame clones, not every one. The profile shows about 120,000 clones, roughly four fifths of them singletons. The length of the CDR3 is 16 residues. The V and J ends lost 5 bases and 0 bases respectively, with 14 bases between them. The germline CDR1 and CDR2 sequences are MNHGY and SAAAGT. The chain carries TRBV6-8 and TRBJ1-5; no clear D gene. This TCR came from a man in his forties or fifties with renal cell carcinoma. Here the sequenced sample was blood, taken from a patient whose treatment included radiotherapy and nephrectomy. The CDR3 sequence is CASSGPGDPSNQPQHF. The CDR3 DNA follows: TGTGCCAGCAGTGGTCCAGGAGACCCTAGCAATCAGCCCCAGCATTTT.